This TCR beta chain came from a study of T-cell memory formation after mild COVID-19. This clonotype was picked up many times. The CDR3 has 14 amino acids. Trimming cost V 2 bases and J 6 bases; bases outside gene matches: 5. TCRdb reprocessed the 5' RACE reads with MiXCR, giving one entry per CDR3 protein. The top ten hold 4% to 6% of the sample, which has 100,000 to 150,000 distinct CDR3 sequences, around 15% seen once. The material sequenced was PBMCs or a T cell subset sorted from them (not recorded which). The sequence was collected from a man younger than 35 who had mild COVID-19 (a few samples of this study predate the infection). Cell type and time point are not known. This chain uses TRBV12-3 or TRBV12-4 with TRBJ2-5; 8 positions agree with TRBD2. CDR3 DNA: TGTGCCAGCAGTTTACAAGCGGGGGCACAGACCCAGTACTTC. It is translated as CASSLQAGAQTQYF.